The entry below gives a single T cell receptor beta chain sequence along with its context. Its target is not known. The data stem from a study of human T cells and chemical hapten exposure. Study findings and constraints: No alteration of TCRs above 1 in 1000 frequency was seen with DPC sensitization.

The sample's time point: patch test 1, 2 weeks after DPC sensitization. As to treatment: therapeutic diphenylcyclopropenone sensitization with weekly scalp DPC. Via MiXCR, TCRdb re-called the RACE reads, giving one row per CDR3 protein. Here the sample spans approximately 350,000 distinct CDR3 sequences, roughly 6.9% being singletons. V dropped 0 bases and J dropped 9 bases, with 13 bases sitting between them. The CDR3 length is 14 residues. The germline V gene encodes CDR1 LGHDT and CDR2 YNNKEL (reference sequence). The rearrangement links TRBV3-1 to TRBJ2-3; D is perhaps TRBD2 (5 bases). Here the sequenced sample was whole blood, taken in connection with sensitization to the hapten diphenylcyclopropenone (DPC). This sequence was found in a woman in her late teens or twenties with alopecia areata. Some clones in this sample may be carry-over from other donors' samples. The CDR3 nucleotides are TGTGCCAGCAGCCAAGATCGGGGTCTGGGCACGCAGTATTTT. Encoded protein: CASSQDRGLGTQYF.